A single sample is the source of the 30 T cell receptor beta chains below, sequenced in a study of T-cell reconstitution after alpha-beta-depleted transplantation in children. The authors prepared the TCRbeta library with unique molecular identifiers. TCRdb processed the PCR reads anew with MiXCR; each CDR3 protein has one entry. The table records 530,000 or so distinct CDR3 sequences, 20% to 30% of them present only once. The specimen comprised PBMCs, sampled before TCRalphabeta/CD19-depleted stem cell transplant. These receptors were obtained from a boy less than two years old with Wiskott-Aldrich syndrome, due to receive a stem cell transplant.

In its sample, this clonotype was seen a few times. The genes are TRBV7-2 and TRBJ1-1, with 9 positions matching TRBD1. Trimming took 5 bases from V and 1 from J; bases not matched to a gene: 5. This CDR3 has 15 residues. The germline V gene encodes CDR1 SGHTA and CDR2 FQGNSA. DNA for the CDR3: TGTGCCAGCAGCCCCCAGACAGGGGGGAACACTGAAGCTTTCTTT. Translating gives CASSPQTGGNTEAFF.

This chain joins TRBV6-5 and TRBJ1-5; weak D call: TRBD1 (5 bases). CDR3 size: 17 residues. The V gene lost 4 bases and the J gene lost 1 base, with 17 bases spanning the gap. Germline V CDR1 and CDR2: MNHEY, SVGAGI. DNA of the CDR3: TGTGCCAGCAGTTTACGGGGCAGCGAATCGAGCAATCAGCCCCAGCATTTT. Translation: CASSLRGSESSNQPQHF.

The chain couples TRBV4-1 to TRBJ2-7; perhaps TRBD2 as D (6 bases). The germline V gene has CDR1 MGHRA and CDR2 YSYEKL. V was cut by 5 bases and J by 6 bases, with 23 bases left in between. The CDR3 runs 16 residues. The CDR3 DNA is TGCGCCAGCAGCGTTCAACCGGGACTCCTCATCTCCGAGCAGTACTTC. This translates into CASSVQPGLLISEQYF.

This clonotype was observed a few times. The chain employs TRBV5-1 and TRBJ2-3; 11 bases are shared with TRBD2. This CDR3 is 17 amino acids long. The germline gives CDR1 SGHRS, CDR2 YFSETQ. Germline trimming cut 4 bases from V and 5 bases from J; bases unmatched to any gene: 12. CDR3 coding DNA: TGCGCCAGCAGCCCTCCGCTCCTAGCGGGAGGACAAGATACGCAGTATTTT. Encoded protein: CASSPPLLAGGQDTQYF.

Only a few counts were recorded for this clonotype. The chain carries TRBV5-1 and TRBJ2-7; 10 bases fit TRBD2. Germline V gives CDR1 SGHRS, CDR2 YFSETQ. The CDR3 sequence is 15 residues long. J was trimmed by 2 bases and V by 5 bases; bases with no gene match: 7. The DNA of the CDR3 is TGCGCCAGCAGGTTCGGTCTAGCGGGAGCCTACGAGCAGTACTTC. This translates into CASRFGLAGAYEQYF.

This clonotype was seen more than once but under ten times. The chain links TRBV19 to TRBJ2-2; 7 nucleotides match TRBD1. V gave up 7 bases and J gave up 3 bases; unmatched junction bases: 5. Germline V lookup: CDR1 LNHDA, CDR2 SQIVND (reference sequence). This CDR3 is built from 14 residues. The CDR3 bases are TGTGCCAGTACCCGGGACAGAGACACCGGGGAGCTGTTTTTT. Its translation: CASTRDRDTGELFF.

In DNA, the CDR3 is TGCGCCAGCAGCCAAGATATTTTGCGGGGCACGGGTACGCAGTATTTT. Protein product: CASSQDILRGTGTQYF. The chain combines TRBV4-1 with TRBJ2-3, with D possibly matching TRBD2 (6 bases). This CDR3 has 16 residues. V was cut by 0 bases and J by 8 bases, with 18 bases left in between. CDR1 MGHRA and CDR2 YSYEKL come from the germline V gene.

As regards this clonotype: The junction shows a germline mismatch at one end, possibly a read error. V usage is TRBV5-1 and J usage is TRBJ2-7, with 10 nucleotides matching TRBD2. The CDR3 totals 15 residues. Germline loops: CDR1 SGHRS, CDR2 YFSETQ. The CDR3 sequence is CASSSSWTSGYGQYF. The CDR3 nucleotides are TGCGCCAGCAGCTCCTCCTGGACTAGCGGTTACGGGCAGTACTTC.

This clonotype has only a few counts. The chain couples TRBV5-1 to TRBJ2-1, with 7 bases lining up with TRBD2. This CDR3 region has 15 residues. From germline, CDR1 is SGHRS and CDR2 YFSETQ. V trimming: 1 base; J trimming: 5 bases; junction bases outside the gene matches: 6. CDR3 sequence (DNA): TGCGCCAGCAGCTTGTGGAGCGGGATTAACAATGAGCAGTTCTTC. This encodes CASSLWSGINNEQFF.

This clonotype appeared a few times. This chain uses TRBV12-3 or TRBV12-4 with TRBJ1-5, with 7 bases matching TRBD1. J lost 5 bases, V lost 3 bases, and 13 bases had no gene match. CDR3 length: 17 amino acids. The CDR3 region has the DNA TGTGCCAGCAGTTTTTGGGGGATGACAGGGAGGGATCAGCCCCAGCATTTT. Protein product: CASSFWGMTGRDQPQHF.

This chain uses TRBV5-1 with TRBJ2-1; no clear D gene. The CDR3 consists of 12 residues. CDR1 SGHRS and CDR2 YFSETQ come from the germline V gene. Trimming shortened V by 4 bases and J by 8 bases, and 10 bases separated the two germline ends. The CDR3 nucleotides are TGCGCCAGCAGCGTCCGAGGTTATGAGCAGTTCTTC. It yields the protein CASSVRGYEQFF.

This clonotype was seen more than once but under ten times. V and J are TRBV24-1 and TRBJ1-2; the D is unclear. This CDR3 spans 12 amino acids. The V gene lost 3 bases and the J gene lost 8 bases, with 9 bases spanning the gap. The germline V gene encodes CDR1 KGHDR and CDR2 SFDVKD. The CDR3 DNA reads TGTGCCACCAGTGATGGAGGGCGAGGCTACACCTTC. Protein: CATSDGGRGYTF.

This sequence joins TRBV12-3 or TRBV12-4 and TRBJ2-2; 8 positions match TRBD2. With V trimmed by 5 bases and J by 0 bases, 8 bases remained unmatched. The CDR3 runs 17 residues. This CDR3 is CASSPRLARPNTGELFF. CDR3 bases: TGTGCCAGCAGTCCGAGACTAGCGCGCCCGAACACCGGGGAGCTGTTTTTT.

This clonotype was counted once. V gene TRBV29-1 combines with J gene TRBJ2-7, with TRBD1 identical over 8 bases. There are 13 residues in the CDR3. V dropped 7 bases and J dropped 0; count of bases not matched to a gene: 5. The germline CDR1 and CDR2 sequences are SQVTM and ANQGSEA. This CDR3 reads CSAGTGYSYEQYF. CDR3 coding DNA: TGCAGCGCTGGGACAGGCTACTCCTACGAGCAGTACTTC.

This clonotype was observed a handful of times. CDR3 region: CSARARTEVTDTQYF. In nucleotides, the CDR3 is TGCAGTGCTAGAGCCCGGACAGAAGTCACAGATACGCAGTATTTT. The J gene is TRBJ2-3, the V gene TRBV20-1; D might be TRBD1 (6 bases). The CDR3 consists of 15 residues. Germline-derived CDR1 and CDR2 are DFQATT and SNEGSKA (reference sequence). V was trimmed by 1 base and J by 2 bases, leaving 13 bases between them.

A few counts support this clonotype. This chain links TRBV5-1 with TRBJ1-3; D is ambiguous. Between the trimmed V and J ends, which lost 4 bases and 6 bases, there was a span of 17 bases. Germline V gives CDR1 SGHRS, CDR2 YFSETQ. The CDR3 extends over 15 amino acids. DNA for the CDR3: TGCGCCAGCAGCCCCGGCACGGGAGTCGAAAACACCATATATTTT. Protein product: CASSPGTGVENTIYF.

V gene TRBV6-2 or TRBV6-3 combines with J gene TRBJ2-3; 13 nucleotides agree with TRBD2. The CDR3 consists of 17 residues. The J segment lost 5 bases and the V segment lost 4 bases, leaving 9 bases of the junction unmatched. Germline V gene sequence: CDR1 MNHEY, CDR2 SVGEGT. The CDR3 reads CASSSARTSGRLDTQYF. In DNA, the CDR3 is TGTGCCAGCAGTTCCGCACGGACTAGCGGGAGACTAGATACGCAGTATTTT.

This clonotype has more than one count but fewer than ten. This sequence joins TRBV20-1 and TRBJ2-4; unclear D gene. This CDR3 region has 10 residues. The germline V gene has CDR1 DFQATT and CDR2 SNEGSKA (reference sequence). The V gene lost 6 bases and the J gene lost 7 bases, with 7 bases spanning the gap. The CDR3 nucleotides are TGCAGTGCCCCACGTAACATTCAGTACTTC. It translates to CSAPRNIQYF.

This rearrangement joins TRBV20-1 to TRBJ2-1; tentatively, D is TRBD2 (5 bases). V lost 3 bases, J lost 4 bases, and 16 bases lay in between. Germline V CDR1 and CDR2: DFQATT, SNEGSKA (reference sequence). The CDR3 runs 15 residues. The CDR3, as DNA: TGCAGTGCTAGGCCACTAGTCGGAGTATACAATGAGCAGTTCTTC. Translation gives CSARPLVGVYNEQFF.

V is TRBV12-3 or TRBV12-4 and J is TRBJ1-3, with no clear D. The CDR3 totals 14 residues. V dropped 5 bases and J dropped 0 bases, with 8 bases sitting between them. Here the CDR3 reads CASSPSPSGNTIYF. CDR3 DNA sequence: TGTGCCAGCAGTCCCTCCCCCTCTGGAAACACCATATATTTT.

The chain joins TRBV7-8 to TRBJ2-1, with a possible D match to TRBD2 (6 bases). The CDR3 is 16 residues long. Germline CDR1 SGHVS, CDR2 FQNEAQ. V gave up 5 bases and J gave up 4 bases, with 18 bases separating them. The CDR3 DNA is TGTGCCAGCAGCAGACAATATAGCGGCACTTACAATGAGCAGTTCTTC. Translated: CASSRQYSGTYNEQFF.

The rearrangement links TRBV12-3 or TRBV12-4 to TRBJ2-3, with D possibly TRBD2 on 6 matching bases. The V gene lost 3 bases and the J gene lost 1 base, with 11 bases spanning the gap. This CDR3 has 15 residues. The CDR3 region has the DNA TGTGCCAGCAGTTTGGGAACTAGCCGCACAGATACGCAGTATTTT. It is translated as CASSLGTSRTDTQYF.

The genes are TRBV10-3 and TRBJ2-5; 8 positions agree with TRBD2. The CDR3 consists of 17 residues. The junction had 16 bases not matched to a gene; V was cut back by 5 bases and J by 5 bases. Per germline, CDR1 ENHRY and CDR2 SYGVKD. CDR3 sequence (DNA): TGTGCCATCAGTCCCGGGTTGGGACTAGATCTAGGCGAGACCCAGTACTTC. Its protein is CAISPGLGLDLGETQYF.

The chain joins TRBV6-1 to TRBJ2-1; D might be TRBD1 or TRBD2, each matching 5 bases. Germline lookup yields CDR1 MNHNS and CDR2 SASEGT. The CDR3 consists of 19 residues. The V and J ends lost 0 bases and 8 bases respectively, with 26 bases between them. The CDR3 spells CASSEAPYIGTSSVDEQFF. The DNA for the CDR3 is TGTGCCAGCAGTGAAGCGCCCTACATTGGGACCAGCAGCGTCGATGAGCAGTTCTTC.

The chain carries TRBV5-1 and TRBJ1-4, with D hard to call. The germline V gene encodes CDR1 SGHRS and CDR2 YFSETQ. This CDR3 has 11 amino acids. V gave up 2 bases and J gave up 11 bases, with 7 bases separating them. The DNA for the CDR3 is TGCGCCAGCAGCTTTTCAGGCAAACTGTTTTTT. Translation: CASSFSGKLFF.

The chain joins TRBV18 to TRBJ2-1; possibly TRBD2 for D (5 bases). The germline CDR1 and CDR2 sequences are KGHSH and LQKENI. The CDR3 covers 14 residues. Trimming removed 3 bases from V and 3 bases from J, with 9 bases in between. The CDR3 DNA is TGTGCCAGCTCACCCACGAGGGACTACAATGAGCAGTTCTTC. It encodes CASSPTRDYNEQFF.

In its sample, this clonotype was seen a few times. CDR3 sequence (DNA): TGTGCCAGCAGTCAAGAGGGGACCCAGTACTTC. Protein product: CASSQEGTQYF. The chain links TRBV2 to TRBJ2-5; D is possibly TRBD2 (5 bases). Germline V gene lookup returns CDR1 SNHLY and CDR2 FYNNEI. V gave up 5 bases and J gave up 7 bases, with 8 bases separating them. The CDR3 has 11 amino acids.

Only a few counts were recorded for this clonotype. The chain combines TRBV5-1 with TRBJ1-1; D might be TRBD1 (6 bases). The CDR3 spans 15 residues. Deletions cut 0 bases from V and 1 base from J, with 10 bases between. The germline CDR1 and CDR2 sequences are SGHRS and YFSETQ. The CDR3 coding sequence is TGCGCCAGCAGCTTGGAGGGGGGGAGGAACACTGAAGCTTTCTTT. The encoded protein is CASSLEGGRNTEAFF.

This clonotype was recorded a few times. The chain's CDR3 is CAISRGEPASYEQYF. The CDR3 nucleotides read TGTGCCATCAGCCGGGGAGAACCGGCGTCCTACGAGCAGTACTTC. J is TRBJ2-7 and V is TRBV10-3; TRBD2 is a possible D gene (5 bases). Germline assignment: CDR1 ENHRY and CDR2 SYGVKD. Deletions cut 6 bases from V and 1 base from J, with 16 bases between. There are 15 residues in the CDR3.

This clonotype appeared a few times. The chain couples TRBV5-1 to TRBJ2-1, with TRBD2 identical over 9 bases. Germline-derived CDR1 and CDR2 are SGHRS and YFSETQ. V gave up 3 bases and J gave up 4 bases; unmatched junction bases: 8. The CDR3 is 16 residues long. CDR3 in DNA: TGCGCCAGCAGCTCCATGCTAGCGGGGATATACAATGAGCAGTTCTTC. This gives the protein CASSSMLAGIYNEQFF.